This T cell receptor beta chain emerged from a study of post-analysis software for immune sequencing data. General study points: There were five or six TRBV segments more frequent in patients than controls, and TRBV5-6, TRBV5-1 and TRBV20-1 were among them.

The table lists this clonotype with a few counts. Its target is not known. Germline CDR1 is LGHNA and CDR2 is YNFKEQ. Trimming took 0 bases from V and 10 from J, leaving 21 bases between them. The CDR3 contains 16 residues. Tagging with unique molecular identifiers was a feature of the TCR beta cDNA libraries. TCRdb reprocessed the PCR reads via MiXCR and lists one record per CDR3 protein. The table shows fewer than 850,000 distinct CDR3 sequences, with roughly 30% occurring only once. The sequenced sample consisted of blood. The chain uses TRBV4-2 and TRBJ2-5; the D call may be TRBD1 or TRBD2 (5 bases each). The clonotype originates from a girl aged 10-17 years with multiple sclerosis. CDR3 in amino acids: CASSQDSATSGRVQYF. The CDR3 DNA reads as TGTGCCAGCAGCCAAGATTCTGCGACTTCGGGGCGAGTCCAGTACTTC.